Below, 9 T cell receptor beta chains from the same sample are listed, as sequenced in a study of T-cell reconstitution after alpha-beta-depleted transplantation in children. Preparation of the TCRbeta library involved a method that used unique molecular identifiers. Each CDR3 protein gets one entry after TCRdb re-called the PCR reads with MiXCR. The table records about 610,000 distinct CDR3 sequences, about 10% of them present only once. The material sequenced was PBMCs from the stem cell graft donor, taken from the stem cell graft. Receptors were obtained from a human donor who donated a stem cell graft to a child with acute myeloid leukemia.

This clonotype was counted a few times. The chain links TRBV6-5 to TRBJ2-1; 11 bases are shared with TRBD1. The CDR3 extends over 13 amino acids. The V gene end was trimmed by 9 bases and the J gene end by 9 bases; junction bases not matched to a gene: 7. Germline loops: CDR1 MNHEY, CDR2 SVGAGI. The chain's CDR3 is CARGGQGAGEQFF. DNA for the CDR3: TGTGCCAGGGGCGGACAGGGGGCGGGTGAGCAGTTCTTC.

This clonotype was detected many times. V is TRBV12-3 or TRBV12-4 and J is TRBJ2-3; D gene uncertain. The CDR3 is made up of 17 amino acids. Trimming stripped 6 bases from V and 0 bases from J, with 19 bases between. The CDR3, as DNA: TGTGCCAGCAGCCCCACGAGAGCCTCAGTTAGCACAGATACGCAGTATTTT. Its protein is CASSPTRASVSTDTQYF.

In this sample, this clonotype turned up many times. The chain couples TRBV12-3 or TRBV12-4 to TRBJ2-3; 8 bases fit TRBD2. CDR3 length: 15 residues. The junction had 7 bases not matched to a gene; V was cut back by 5 bases and J by 3 bases. CDR3: CASSISGSGTDTQYF. The DNA for the CDR3 is TGTGCCAGCAGTATCAGCGGGAGTGGGACAGATACGCAGTATTTT.

This clonotype was found many times. The V call is TRBV29-1, the J call TRBJ2-4, with 10 bases aligning to TRBD2. Unmatched junction bases numbered 2, after V lost 4 bases and J lost 5 bases. The CDR3 is 13 amino acids. Germline CDR1 is SQVTM and CDR2 is ANQGSEA. The CDR3 DNA follows: TGCAGCGTTGGTGGACTAGCGGAAAACATTCAGTACTTC. This sequence encodes CSVGGLAENIQYF. Variable domain in full (rest from reference TRBV29-1 and TRBJ2-4): SAVISQKPSRDICQRGTSLTIQCQVDSQVTMMFWYRQQPGQSLTLIATANQGSEATYESGFVIDKFPISRPNLTFSTLTVSNMSPEDSSIYLCSVGGLAENIQYFGAGTRLSVL.

This clonotype was counted a few times. The chain combines TRBV20-1 with TRBJ1-5, with TRBD1 matching over 8 bases. Germline CDR1 DFQATT, CDR2 SNEGSKA (reference sequence). The ends lost 4 bases at V and 3 bases at J; junction bases unmatched: 5. This CDR3 has 14 amino acids. CDR3 sequence reads: CSAIPGQANQPQHF. DNA for the CDR3: TGCAGTGCTATACCGGGACAGGCCAATCAGCCCCAGCATTTT.

This clonotype was counted a few times. The chain has TRBV6-5 and TRBJ1-1; 8 bases agree with TRBD1. Looked up from germline, CDR1 is MNHEY and CDR2 is SVGAGI. The CDR3 runs 15 residues. V dropped 0 bases and J dropped 4; count of bases not matched to a gene: 4. In DNA, the CDR3 is TGTGCCAGCAGTTACTCCCAGGGGGCATTCACTGAAGCTTTCTTT. Amino acids: CASSYSQGAFTEAFF.

This rearrangement joins TRBV5-1 to TRBJ2-7; D is uncertain. The germline CDR1 and CDR2 sequences are SGHRS and YFSETQ. The V end lost 0 bases, the J end lost 0 bases, and 25 bases lay between the germline ends. The CDR3 has 20 amino acids. DNA of the CDR3: TGCGCCAGCAGCTTGGGTTTGTTGTGGAGCAACCGGAACCTCTCCTACGAGCAGTACTTC. Translating it yields CASSLGLLWSNRNLSYEQYF.

This clonotype was picked up a small number of times. This chain uses TRBV6-1 with TRBJ2-2; D unclear. The CDR3 consists of 14 residues. V was clipped by 2 bases and J by 9 bases, with 13 bases between them. Germline V CDR1 and CDR2: MNHNS, SASEGT. DNA of the CDR3: TGTGCCAGCAGTGAAAATGTAGGGTCCAGGGAGCTGTTTTTT. Its translation: CASSENVGSRELFF.

This clonotype was observed a handful of times. The V gene is TRBV27, the J gene TRBJ2-5; possibly TRBD1 for D (6 bases). Germline values: CDR1 MNHEY, CDR2 SMNVEV (reference sequence). This CDR3 has 14 residues. V was pared by 0 bases and J by 7 bases, with 12 bases between. The CDR3: CASSLSKGDRTQYF. The CDR3 coding sequence is TGTGCCAGCAGTTTATCGAAGGGGGACCGGACCCAGTACTTC.